In its sample, the clone carrying this TCR beta chain ranks as medium-sized. The antigen is not known. Germline CDR1 and CDR2: SGHRS and YFSETQ. The CDR3 sequence is 13 residues long. V was clipped by 0 bases and J by 7 bases, with 10 bases between them. These data belong to a study of T cells after yellow fever vaccination. Study information: Those fractions that held only low numbers of cells were prepared using the SMART-Seq v4 Ultra Low Input RNA kit.

5'RACE template switching produced TCR cDNA carrying a universal primer site and UMIs. TCRdb passed the 5' RACE reads through MiXCR, listing each CDR3 protein once. The sample yields 150,000 or so distinct CDR3 sequences, around 7.3% seen once. Study-level findings and limits: Post-booster repertoires contained most primary-vaccination clones again (96% CD4, roughly 91% CD8).

This TCR was sampled from a young man who received the YFV17D yellow fever vaccine. This specimen consisted of CD4+ T cells sorted from PBMCs, obtained about 5 days after the first yellow fever vaccination. The rearrangement links TRBV5-1 to TRBJ2-5; TRBD1 is a possible D gene (5 bases). The chain's CDR3 is CASSLDLQGTQYF. CDR3 nucleotides: TGCGCCAGCAGCTTGGACCTGCAGGGGACCCAGTACTTC.